Below are 23 T cell receptor beta chains sequenced from a single sample in a study of cytomegalovirus exposure and HLA in healthy donors. Use of 60 Vbeta and 13 Jbeta primers characterized the PCR. Sequenced by immunoSEQ multiplex PCR; TCRdb stores in-frame clones only, minus some. Here the sample spans 170,000 or so clones, approximately 84% being singletons. Sequencing was carried out using PBMCs. The receptors were sampled from a male donor in good health and CMV-seropositive.

This clone came up a few times. The gene calls are TRBV4-1 and TRBJ1-5; TRBD1 is a possible D gene (6 bases). Germline assignment: CDR1 MGHRA and CDR2 YSYEKL. Trimming took 0 bases from V and 5 from J, leaving 11 bases between them. The CDR3 contains 15 residues. CDR3 DNA: TGCGCCAGCAGCCAAGAGGGGGCGCGGGATCAGCCCCAGCATTTT. Its translation is CASSQEGARDQPQHF.

The chain is built from TRBV5-4 and TRBJ2-7; 8 bases match TRBD1. This CDR3 comprises 14 residues. The V segment lost 4 bases and the J segment 3 bases; nucleotides outside the gene matches: 6. Germline V CDR1 and CDR2: SGHNT, YYREEE (reference sequence). The chain's CDR3 is CASSPGTGNYEQYF. The CDR3 nucleotides read TGTGCCAGCAGCCCCGGGACAGGTAACTACGAGCAGTACTTC.

Concerning this clone itself: The junction shows a germline mismatch at one end, possibly a read error. The rearrangement links TRBV7-7 to TRBJ2-5; a weak D match, TRBD2 (5 bases). Germline V gene sequence: CDR1 SSHAT, CDR2 FNYEAQ (reference sequence). The CDR3 is 14 amino acids. CDR3 DNA: TGTGCTAGCAGCCTAGGGCGAGAGGGAGAGACCCAGTACTTC. Its protein product is CASSLGREGETQYF.

The chain recombines TRBV9 with TRBJ2-5, with a possible D match to TRBD2 (7 bases). Germline CDR1 SGDLS, CDR2 YYNGEE. The CDR3 has 16 residues. V lost 3 bases and J lost 5, with 20 bases in between. CDR3 region: CASSAAPSGGGETQYF. CDR3 coding DNA: TGTGCCAGCAGCGCCGCCCCTAGCGGAGGGGGGGAGACCCAGTACTTC.

The genes are TRBV15 and TRBJ2-5; 8 bases are a match to TRBD1. Matching the DNA end better, TRBJ2-7 makes the J call doubtful. CDR3 length: 16 amino acids. Germline CDR1 reads LNHNV; CDR2 reads YYDKDF (reference sequence). The CDR3 loop reads CATSSPNPTGDYEQYF. As DNA, the CDR3 is TGTGCCACCAGCAGCCCTAACCCGACAGGGGACTACGAGCAGTACTTC.

The chain carries TRBV13 and TRBJ2-3; 9 nucleotides match TRBD2. Looked up from germline, CDR1 is PRHDT and CDR2 is FYEKMQ (reference sequence). The CDR3 length is 15 residues. Unmatched junction bases numbered 5, after V lost 7 bases and J lost 0 bases. CDR3 sequence reads: CASNRLAASTDTQYF. DNA of the CDR3: TGTGCCAGCAACCGACTAGCGGCTAGCACAGATACGCAGTATTTT.

The CDR3 spells CASSTDHRRINEKLFF. DNA for the CDR3: TGTGCCAGTAGTACCGACCACAGGAGAATAAATGAAAAACTGTTTTTT. The gene calls are TRBV19 and TRBJ1-4, with D possibly TRBD1 on 5 matching bases. This CDR3 is built from 16 residues. V was clipped by 4 bases and J by 5 bases, with 17 bases between them. The germline V gene has CDR1 LNHDA and CDR2 SQIVND (reference sequence).

The J gene is TRBJ2-1, the V gene TRBV13; 14 bases are a match to TRBD2. J gave up 0 bases and V 4 bases, and 11 bases lay outside the gene matches. The CDR3 covers 20 residues. Germline loops: CDR1 PRHDT, CDR2 FYEKMQ (reference sequence). The CDR3 loop reads CASSSPPGTSGGSSYNEQFF. As DNA, the CDR3 is TGTGCCAGCAGCTCCCCTCCAGGGACTAGCGGGGGTAGCTCCTACAATGAGCAGTTCTTC.

This clone has only a few counts. This sequence joins TRBV4-1 and TRBJ1-2, with TRBD1 matching over 8 bases. Germline CDR1 reads MGHRA; CDR2 reads YSYEKL. V was pared by 2 bases and J by 4 bases, with 0 bases of the junction left unmatched. The length of the CDR3 is 13 residues. In DNA form, the CDR3 reads TGCGCCAGCAGCCAACAGGGGGCCTATGGCTACACCTTC. Its translation: CASSQQGAYGYTF.

In this sample, this clone turned up once. The chain recombines TRBV28 with TRBJ2-3; D might be TRBD2 (6 bases). V was clipped by 6 bases and J by 0 bases, with 10 bases between them. Germline CDR1 MDHEN, CDR2 SYDVKM. The CDR3 consists of 14 residues. The CDR3 reads CASRPGTSTDTQYF. The DNA of the CDR3 is TGTGCCAGCAGACCCGGGACTAGCACAGATACGCAGTATTTT.

The chain couples TRBV29-1 to TRBJ1-3; D is undetermined. Trimming removed 5 bases at V and 4 bases at J, with 12 bases between. Germline V gene data show CDR1 as SQVTM and CDR2 as ANQGSEA. The CDR3 has 13 amino acids. The CDR3 reads CSVYGGFGNTIYF. CDR3 DNA: TGCAGCGTTTATGGAGGGTTCGGAAACACCATATATTTT.

This chain links TRBV5-4 with TRBJ1-4; 8 nucleotides line up with TRBD1. Losses at the gene ends were 4 bases for V and 2 bases for J; bases not matched to a gene: 4. Germline V gene data show CDR1 as SGHNT and CDR2 as YYREEE (reference sequence). The CDR3 has 15 amino acids. CDR3 loop: CASSTGQGTNEKLFF. In DNA form, the CDR3 reads TGTGCCAGCAGCACTGGACAGGGTACTAATGAAAAACTGTTTTTT.

The table lists this clone with a few counts. V and J are TRBV7-8 and TRBJ1-1; no clear D gene. From germline, CDR1 is SGHVS and CDR2 FQNEAQ. Trimming removed 2 bases from V and 0 bases from J, with 16 bases in between. This CDR3 comprises 17 residues. The CDR3 region is CASSLRVRDRLNTEAFF. DNA for the CDR3: TGTGCCAGCAGCTTAAGGGTGAGGGATCGCTTGAACACTGAAGCTTTCTTT.

The rearrangement links TRBV6-5 to TRBJ1-2; maybe TRBD1 (5 bases). The CDR3 runs to 12 residues. Looked up from germline, CDR1 is MNHEY and CDR2 is SVGAGI. V gave up 7 bases and J gave up 4 bases, with 10 bases separating them. The DNA of the CDR3 is TGTGCCAGCAACGACAGAGCCTATGGCTACACCTTC. Its translation is CASNDRAYGYTF.

This chain connects TRBV19 to TRBJ1-4; 10 bases agree with TRBD1. CDR1 and CDR2 from the germline V gene are LNHDA and SQIVND (reference sequence). V shed 5 bases, J shed 6 bases, and the junction held 6 bases outside the gene matches. There are 15 residues in the CDR3. CDR3 nucleotide sequence: TGTGCCAGTAGTCAACAGGGGACAGGGGATGAAAAACTGTTTTTT. Amino acid sequence: CASSQQGTGDEKLFF.

This chain joins TRBV28 and TRBJ1-5, with 10 bases aligning to TRBD1. The CDR3 is made up of 16 amino acids. Per the germline V gene, CDR1 is MDHEN and CDR2 is SYDVKM. The J segment lost 7 bases and the V segment lost 1 base, leaving 7 bases of the junction unmatched. The CDR3 sequence is CASSLLGQGNRQPQHF. CDR3 sequence (DNA): TGTGCCAGCAGTTTATTGGGACAGGGGAATCGGCAGCCCCAGCATTTT. The full variable domain, rest sourced from reference TRBV28 and TRBJ1-5, is DVKVTQSSRYLVKRTGEKVFLECVQDMDHENMFWYRQDPGLGLRLIYFSYDVKMKEKGDIPEGYSVSREKKERFSLILESASTNQTSMYLCASSLLGQGNRQPQHFGDGTRLSIL.

V is TRBV10-3 and J is TRBJ1-2; 8 bases agree with TRBD1. V dropped 11 bases and J dropped 5; count of bases not matched to a gene: 4. The CDR3 is made up of 11 amino acids. Looked up from germline, CDR1 is ENHRY and CDR2 is SYGVKD. CDR3 amino acids: CAGGQGYGYTF. DNA of the CDR3: TGTGCCGGCGGACAGGGATATGGCTACACCTTC.

The chain uses TRBV4-2 and TRBJ2-2; 7 bases align to TRBD2. V lost 2 bases, J lost 0 bases, and 3 bases stayed unmatched. The CDR3 covers 16 residues. The germline CDR1 and CDR2 sequences are LGHNA and YNFKEQ. The CDR3 region has the DNA TGTGCCAGCAGCCAAAGAACTAGCGCGAACACCGGGGAGCTGTTTTTT. The encoded protein is CASSQRTSANTGELFF.

This sequence joins TRBV27 and TRBJ1-2, with 9 bases that match TRBD1. J gave up 4 bases and V 5 bases, and 11 bases lay outside the gene matches. Looked up from germline, CDR1 is MNHEY and CDR2 is SMNVEV (reference sequence). The CDR3 runs 16 residues. The CDR3 here is CASSTTGGRSGYGYTF. CDR3 coding DNA: TGTGCCAGCAGTACCACAGGGGGCAGGTCGGGCTATGGCTACACCTTC.

This chain connects TRBV20-1 to TRBJ2-1, with D maybe TRBD2 (5 bases). CDR1 DFQATT and CDR2 SNEGSKA come from the germline V gene (reference sequence). This CDR3 spans 11 amino acids. Trimming removed 6 bases at V and 3 bases at J, with 6 bases between. The CDR3 loop reads CSARGYNEQFF. CDR3 sequence (DNA): TGCAGTGCCCGGGGCTACAATGAGCAGTTCTTC.

The chain is built from TRBV27 and TRBJ2-5; tentative D call: TRBD2 (5 bases). The tail of the sequence fits TRBJ2-7 better, so the J call may be wrong. This CDR3 comprises 14 residues. Germline-derived CDR1 and CDR2 are MNHEY and SMNVEV (reference sequence). CDR3 sequence (DNA): TGTGCCAGCAGTTTATCAGGGAGCGGTGGCGAGCAGTACTTC. It yields the protein CASSLSGSGGEQYF.

V and J are TRBV27 and TRBJ1-1; perhaps TRBD1 as D (6 bases). Trimming removed 5 bases at V and 11 bases at J, with 15 bases between. This CDR3 spans 12 amino acids. Germline lookup yields CDR1 MNHEY and CDR2 SMNVEV (reference sequence). The CDR3 region is CASSGDRSAAFF. DNA of the CDR3: TGTGCCAGCAGTGGCGACAGGTCGGCCGCTTTCTTT.

V usage is TRBV10-3 and J usage is TRBJ1-5; 8 positions agree with TRBD1. CDR3 length: 15 residues. With V trimmed by 5 bases and J by 0 bases, 3 bases remained unmatched. Germline CDR1 and CDR2: ENHRY and SYGVKD. The CDR3 reads CAISYRGDSNQPQHF. The CDR3, as DNA: TGTGCCATCAGTTACAGGGGGGATAGCAATCAGCCCCAGCATTTT.